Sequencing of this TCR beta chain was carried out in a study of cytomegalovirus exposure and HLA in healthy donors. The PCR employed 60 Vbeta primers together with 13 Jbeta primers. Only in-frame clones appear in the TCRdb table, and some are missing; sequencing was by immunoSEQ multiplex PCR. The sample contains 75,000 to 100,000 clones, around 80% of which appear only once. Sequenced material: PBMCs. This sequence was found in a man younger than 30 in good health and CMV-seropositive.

DNA of the CDR3: TGCGCCAGCAGCTTGGGTATTTGGAGACAGCGTATGAACACTGAAGCTTTCTTT. It yields the protein CASSLGIWRQRMNTEAFF. This chain joins TRBV5-1 and TRBJ1-1; maybe TRBD1 (5 bases). Per the germline V gene, CDR1 is SGHRS and CDR2 is YFSETQ. The CDR3 length is 18 residues. Trimming shortened V by 0 bases and J by 0 bases, and 18 bases separated the two germline ends.